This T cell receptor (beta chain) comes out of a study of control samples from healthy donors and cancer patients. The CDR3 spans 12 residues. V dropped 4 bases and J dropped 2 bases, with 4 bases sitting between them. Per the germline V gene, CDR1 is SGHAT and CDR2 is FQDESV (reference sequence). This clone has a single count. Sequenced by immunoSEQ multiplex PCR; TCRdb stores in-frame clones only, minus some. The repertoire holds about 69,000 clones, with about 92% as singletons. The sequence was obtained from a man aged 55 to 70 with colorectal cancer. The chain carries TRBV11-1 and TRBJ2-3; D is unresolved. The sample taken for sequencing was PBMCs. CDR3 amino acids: CASSSYTDTQYF. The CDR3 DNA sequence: TGTGCCAGCAGCTCCTACACAGATACGCAGTATTTT.